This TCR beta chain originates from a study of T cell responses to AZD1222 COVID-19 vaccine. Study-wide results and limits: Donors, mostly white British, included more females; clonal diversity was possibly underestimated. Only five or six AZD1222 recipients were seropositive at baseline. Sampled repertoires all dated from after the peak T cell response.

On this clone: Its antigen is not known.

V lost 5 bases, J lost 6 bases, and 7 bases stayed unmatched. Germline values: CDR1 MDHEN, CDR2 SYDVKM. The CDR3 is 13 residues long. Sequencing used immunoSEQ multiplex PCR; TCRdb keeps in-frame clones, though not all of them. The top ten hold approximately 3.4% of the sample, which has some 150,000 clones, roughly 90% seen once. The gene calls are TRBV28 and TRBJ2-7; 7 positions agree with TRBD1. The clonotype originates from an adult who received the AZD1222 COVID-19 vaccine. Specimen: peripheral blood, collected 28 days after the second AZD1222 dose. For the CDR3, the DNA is TGTGCCAGCAGTAGACAGGGTAAAAGCGAGCAGTACTTC. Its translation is CASSRQGKSEQYF. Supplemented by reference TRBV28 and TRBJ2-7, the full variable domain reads DVKVTQSSRYLVKRTGEKVFLECVQDMDHENMFWYRQDPGLGLRLIYFSYDVKMKEKGDIPEGYSVSREKKERFSLILESASTNQTSMYLCASSRQGKSEQYFGPGTRLTVT.